The 6 T cell receptor beta chains below were found in one sample sequenced in a study of T cell repertoires in cytomegalovirus infection. In TCRdb, the reads were re-called with MiXCR into one record per CDR3 protein. Among roughly 800,000 distinct CDR3 sequences listed, 25% to 35% were seen once. These TCRs are of unknown antigen specificity. The sample here was cultured CD8+ T cells from PBMCs, taken from culture after CMV antigen stimulation. The origin of the receptors is a human donor in good health (CMV status not recorded). Some clones in this sample may be carry-over from other donors' samples.

This clonotype was observed a few times. J is TRBJ2-7 and V is TRBV12-3 or TRBV12-4; either TRBD1 or TRBD2 may supply D (5 bases each). There are 14 residues in the CDR3. V was trimmed by 0 bases and J by 7 bases, leaving 13 bases between them. The CDR3 here is CASSLAGTPWEQYF. For the CDR3, the DNA is TGTGCCAGCAGTTTAGCCGGGACCCCGTGGGAGCAGTACTTC.

V gene TRBV6-5 combines with J gene TRBJ2-3; D is uncertain. From germline, CDR1 is MNHEY and CDR2 SVGAGI. The V gene lost 7 bases and the J gene lost 2 bases, with 19 bases spanning the gap. The CDR3 extends over 16 amino acids. CDR3 in DNA: TGTGCCAGCACCGAAACCATCTATGTAAACACAGATACGCAGTATTTT. Residues: CASTETIYVNTDTQYF.

This clonotype has a handful of counts. The chain couples TRBV12-3 or TRBV12-4 to TRBJ2-1; D gene uncertain. Trimming pared 3 bases from V and 0 bases from J, leaving 9 bases between. The CDR3 is 15 amino acids. The CDR3 DNA is TGTGCCAGCAGTTTCGAGGAGAGCTCCTACAATGAGCAGTTCTTC. Its protein product is CASSFEESSYNEQFF.

This clonotype was observed many times. The rearrangement uses TRBV18 and TRBJ1-5; D not resolved. Germline values: CDR1 KGHSH, CDR2 LQKENI. The ends were cut back, 3 bases at V and 0 bases at J, with 9 bases in the middle. The CDR3 loop spans 15 amino acids. The CDR3 reads CASSPSGVSNQPQHF. CDR3 coding DNA: TGTGCCAGCTCACCTAGCGGGGTTAGCAATCAGCCCCAGCATTTT.

The J gene is TRBJ2-1, the V gene TRBV2; a weak D match, TRBD2 (6 bases). Germline V gene sequence: CDR1 SNHLY, CDR2 FYNNEI. V was clipped by 6 bases and J by 8 bases, with 11 bases between them. The CDR3 totals 12 residues. CDR3 region: CASRPRRDEQFF. The CDR3 DNA follows: TGTGCCAGCAGGCCCCGGAGGGATGAGCAGTTCTTC.

The sample holds a few counts of this clonotype. The chain employs TRBV7-6 and TRBJ1-6; D not certain. With 5 bases removed from V and 7 bases from J, the gap between germline ends came to 12 bases. Germline V CDR1 and CDR2: SGHVS, FNYEAQ. The CDR3 spans 14 residues. CDR3: CASSLSGTNSPLHF. In DNA, the CDR3 is TGTGCCAGCAGCCTGAGTGGTACCAATTCACCCCTCCACTTT. The full variable domain, completed using reference TRBV7-6 and TRBJ1-6, is GAGVSQSPRYKVTKRGQDVALRCDPISGHVSLYWYRQALGQGPEFLTYFNYEAQQDKSGLPNDRFSAERPEGSISTLTIQRTEQRDSAMYRCASSLSGTNSPLHFGNGTRLTVT.